A single sample is the source of the 2 T cell receptor beta chains below, sequenced in a study of T cell repertoires in cytomegalovirus infection. Each CDR3 protein is one row after TCRdb ran MiXCR on the reads. The sample contains 400,000 or so distinct CDR3 sequences, approximately 32% of which appear only once. The sequenced sample consisted of PBMCs. These receptors originate from a human donor in good health (CMV status not recorded). Some clones in this sample may be carry-over from other donors' samples.

The rearrangement uses TRBV10-2 and TRBJ2-7, with D unclear. The germline V gene encodes CDR1 WSHSY and CDR2 SAAADI. V lost 2 bases to trimming and J lost 2 bases, with 10 bases between them. The CDR3 consists of 14 residues. CDR3 loop: CASSEQLVTYEQYF. CDR3 bases: TGCGCCAGCAGTGAGCAGCTAGTAACCTACGAGCAGTACTTC.

This clonotype was seen a handful of times. The gene calls are TRBV14 and TRBJ1-5; D is ambiguous. This CDR3 has 16 residues. Trimming shortened V by 3 bases and J by 4 bases, and 16 bases separated the two germline ends. Germline CDR1 SGHDN, CDR2 FVKESK. The CDR3 DNA reads TGTGCCAGCAGCCAGGGCGGGGTCCTGGGGAATCAGCCCCAGCATTTT. Translated: CASSQGGVLGNQPQHF.